The T cell receptor beta chain described here comes from a study of blood T cell repertoires in COVID-19. Overall study context: From the United States, Italy and Spain came samples of acute and convalescent COVID-19. The analysed material was cDNA or gDNA that came from T cells, B-cell-depleted T cells, or PBMCs.

Data came from immunoSEQ multiplex PCR; TCRdb stores just in-frame clones and leaves some out. The sample records over 150,000 clones, 75% to 90% being singletons. Cohort placement rested on clinical history that participants reported themselves. The germline CDR1 and CDR2 sequences are GTSNPN and SVGIG (reference sequence). The V end lost 4 bases, the J end lost 2 bases, and 12 bases lay between the germline ends. This CDR3 comprises 14 residues. The specimen was PBMCs or T cells enriched from blood (not recorded which). The source of this sequence is a woman aged 25 to 39 who had recovered from COVID-19. V gene TRBV30 combines with J gene TRBJ1-5; a weak D match, TRBD1 (5 bases). The CDR3 is CAWTPIQGNQPQHF. In DNA form, the CDR3 reads TGTGCCTGGACCCCGATACAGGGCAATCAGCCCCAGCATTTT.